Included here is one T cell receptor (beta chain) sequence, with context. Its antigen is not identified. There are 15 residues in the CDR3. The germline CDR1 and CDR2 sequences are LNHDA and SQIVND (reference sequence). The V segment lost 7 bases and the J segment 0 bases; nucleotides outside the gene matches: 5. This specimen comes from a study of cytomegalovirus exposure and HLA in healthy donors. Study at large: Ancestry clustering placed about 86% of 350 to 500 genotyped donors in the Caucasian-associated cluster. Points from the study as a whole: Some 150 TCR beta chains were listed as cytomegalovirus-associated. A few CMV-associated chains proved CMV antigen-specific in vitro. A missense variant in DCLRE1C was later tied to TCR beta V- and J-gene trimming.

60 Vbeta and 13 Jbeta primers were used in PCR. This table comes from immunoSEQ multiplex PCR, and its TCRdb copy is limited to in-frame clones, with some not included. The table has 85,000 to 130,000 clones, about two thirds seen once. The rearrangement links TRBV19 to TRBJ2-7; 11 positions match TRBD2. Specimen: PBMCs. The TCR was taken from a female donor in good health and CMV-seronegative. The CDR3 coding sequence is TGTGCCAGTACAGGGACTAGCGGACCCTCCTACGAGCAGTACTTC. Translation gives CASTGTSGPSYEQYF.